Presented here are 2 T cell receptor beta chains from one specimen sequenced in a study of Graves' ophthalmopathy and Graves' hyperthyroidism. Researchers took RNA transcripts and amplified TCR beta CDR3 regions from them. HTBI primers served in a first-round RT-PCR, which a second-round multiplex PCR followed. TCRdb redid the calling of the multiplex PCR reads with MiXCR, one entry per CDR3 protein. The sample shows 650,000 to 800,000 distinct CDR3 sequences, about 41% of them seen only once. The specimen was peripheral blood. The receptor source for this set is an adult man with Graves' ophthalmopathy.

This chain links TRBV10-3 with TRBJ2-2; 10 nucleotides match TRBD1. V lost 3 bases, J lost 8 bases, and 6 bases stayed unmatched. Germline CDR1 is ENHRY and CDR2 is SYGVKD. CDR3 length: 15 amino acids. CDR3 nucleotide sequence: TGTGCCATCAGTGATGGGACAGGGGTGGCTGGGGAGCTGTTTTTT. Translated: CAISDGTGVAGELFF.

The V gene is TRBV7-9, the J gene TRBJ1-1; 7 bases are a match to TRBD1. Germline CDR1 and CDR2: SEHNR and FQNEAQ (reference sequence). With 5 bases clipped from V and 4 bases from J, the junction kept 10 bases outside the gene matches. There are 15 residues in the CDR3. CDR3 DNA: TGTGCCAGCAGCCAAGCGCGGACAGGTGTCACTGAAGCTTTCTTT. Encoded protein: CASSQARTGVTEAFF.